This TCR beta chain originates from a study of long-term antiretroviral therapy in people with HIV. Study conclusions and caveats: Clones expanded before ART dominated the repertoire at all time points.

With respect to this clone: What it binds is unknown.

With survey level as its setting, the immunoSEQ assay was v3.0. Sequencing of each sample targeted roughly 40,000-50,000 T-cell genomes. The protocol was immunoSEQ multiplex PCR, while the TCRdb copy is restricted to in-frame clones and leaves out a portion. The sample yields roughly 7,100 clones, approximately 79% seen once. CDR1 and CDR2 from the germline V gene are SGHRS and YFSETQ. There are 17 residues in the CDR3. V gave up 1 base and J gave up 0 bases, with 11 bases separating them. The genes are TRBV5-1 and TRBJ2-6; TRBD1 is a possible D gene (5 bases). This clonotype was obtained from a middle-aged man with HIV. Sequenced here: unsorted PBMCs, sampled 1.1 years after starting antiretroviral therapy. In DNA, the CDR3 is TGCGCCAGCAGCTTGCCAGGGAAGAGCTCTGGGGCCAACGTCCTGACTTTC. Protein product: CASSLPGKSSGANVLTF.